These 31 T cell receptor beta chains were sequenced from one sample in a study of T cell responses to AZD1222 COVID-19 vaccine. The assay was immunoSEQ multiplex PCR, and TCRdb's table has in-frame clones only and misses some. This sample carries roughly 200,000 clones, more than 85% of them seen once, and the ten largest clones take approximately 1.6%. The sequencing used peripheral blood, collected 28 days after the second AZD1222 dose. These receptor sequences come from an adult who received the AZD1222 COVID-19 vaccine.

The rearrangement joins TRBV7-9 to TRBJ2-5; 11 bases match TRBD2. V lost 5 bases to trimming and J lost 4 bases; unmatched junction nucleotides: 9. This CDR3 is 16 amino acids long. CDR1 is SEHNR, CDR2 FQNEAQ, per germline (reference sequence). The DNA for the CDR3 is TGTGCCAGCAGCCCGCCTGTTAGCGGGGGGGCAGAGACCCAGTACTTC. It encodes CASSPPVSGGAETQYF.

This sequence joins TRBV7-9 and TRBJ2-7; 11 bases fit TRBD2. CDR1 and CDR2 from the germline V gene are SEHNR and FQNEAQ (reference sequence). The length of the CDR3 is 15 residues. V was pared by 2 bases and J by 3 bases, with 3 bases of the junction left unmatched. CDR3 DNA: TGTGCCAGCAGCTTATCTAGCGGGGGGCTCTACGAGCAGTACTTC. Amino acid sequence: CASSLSSGGLYEQYF.

This sequence joins TRBV6-5 and TRBJ2-7; TRBD1 matches at 10 bases. The germline V gene has CDR1 MNHEY and CDR2 SVGAGI. The V segment lost 6 bases and the J segment 0 bases; nucleotides outside the gene matches: 5. The CDR3 length is 15 residues. The CDR3, as DNA: TGTGCCAGCAGGGATCGGACAGGGGGCTCCTACGAGCAGTACTTC. It encodes CASRDRTGGSYEQYF.

The chain uses TRBV7-9 and TRBJ2-2, with D possibly called TRBD1 or TRBD2 (5 bases each). Germline V gene data show CDR1 as SEHNR and CDR2 as FQNEAQ (reference sequence). V lost 7 bases and J lost 3, with 18 bases in between. This CDR3 region has 16 residues. The CDR3: CASTHRGRWYTGELFF. Here the CDR3 DNA reads TGTGCCAGCACGCACCGGGGCCGGTGGTACACCGGGGAGCTGTTTTTT.

The genes are TRBV9 and TRBJ2-1; unclear D gene. Between the trimmed V and J ends, which lost 1 base and 0 bases, there was a span of 11 bases. CDR3 length: 16 amino acids. The V gene's germline CDR1 is SGDLS and CDR2 YYNGEE. The CDR3 sequence is CASSVTPKSSYNEQFF. CDR3 DNA sequence: TGTGCCAGCAGCGTAACCCCCAAGAGCTCCTACAATGAGCAGTTCTTC. The full variable domain, in which reference TRBV9 and TRBJ2-1 provide the parts outside the CDR3, is DSGVTQTPKHLITATGQRVTLRCSPRSGDLSVYWYQQSLDQGLQFLIQYYNGEERAKGNILERFSAQQFPDLHSELNLSSLELGDSALYFCASSVTPKSSYNEQFFGPGTRLTVL.

This clone was detected only a few times. The rearrangement uses TRBV19 and TRBJ1-5, with D perhaps TRBD1 (6 bases). Trimming removed 6 bases at V and 0 bases at J, with 27 bases between. The CDR3 runs 20 residues. Germline assignment: CDR1 LNHDA and CDR2 SQIVND (reference sequence). The CDR3 here is CASRSPGGGVVRISNQPQHF. Here the CDR3 DNA reads TGTGCCAGTAGAAGTCCCGGGGGCGGGGTCGTTAGGATTAGCAATCAGCCCCAGCATTTT.

The chain joins TRBV3-1 (or the pseudogene TRBV3-2) to TRBJ1-1; D gene ambiguous. The V gene's germline CDR1 is LGHDT and CDR2 YNNKEL (reference sequence). The CDR3 is 12 amino acids. Trimming stripped 7 bases from V and 2 bases from J, with 8 bases between. The CDR3 is CASNAGNTEAFF. For the CDR3, the DNA is TGTGCCAGCAATGCTGGAAACACTGAAGCTTTCTTT.

V usage is TRBV6-5 and J usage is TRBJ1-5, with TRBD1 matching over 7 bases. The ends lost 3 bases at V and 4 bases at J; junction bases unmatched: 6. The CDR3 is 15 amino acids. Germline V lookup: CDR1 MNHEY, CDR2 SVGAGI. CDR3 sequence: CASSYSPGQNQPQHF. CDR3 sequence (DNA): TGTGCCAGCAGTTATTCCCCGGGACAGAATCAGCCCCAGCATTTT.

This clone was seen a handful of times. This chain links TRBV6-5 with TRBJ2-7; 13 positions agree with TRBD2. Germline values: CDR1 MNHEY, CDR2 SVGAGI. This CDR3 comprises 15 residues. The trim removed 5 bases at V and 3 bases at J, leaving 4 bases unmatched. As DNA, the CDR3 is TGTGCCAGCAGTCAGGGACTAGCGGGGTTCTACGAGCAGTACTTC. The encoded protein is CASSQGLAGFYEQYF.

This chain joins TRBV6-5 and TRBJ1-1, with TRBD1 matching over 8 bases. Germline values: CDR1 MNHEY, CDR2 SVGAGI. CDR3 length: 15 amino acids. V lost 5 bases, J lost 1 base, and 6 bases stayed unmatched. In DNA, the CDR3 is TGTGCCAGCAGTAATGGACAGGGTAGGAACACTGAAGCTTTCTTT. This encodes CASSNGQGRNTEAFF.

The rearrangement links TRBV5-4 to TRBJ2-3; D remains unclear. The germline V and J ends were trimmed by 2 bases and 6 bases, with 7 bases remaining between them. The CDR3 runs 12 residues. Germline CDR1 is SGHNT and CDR2 is YYREEE (reference sequence). The CDR3 spells CASSFQLDTQYF. The CDR3 bases are TGTGCCAGCAGCTTCCAGCTGGATACGCAGTATTTT. The full variable domain, its missing parts supplied by reference TRBV5-4 and TRBJ2-3, is ETGVTQSPTHLIKTRGQQVTLRCSSQSGHNTVSWYQQALGQGPQFIFQYYREEENGRGNFPPRFSGLQFPNYSSELNVNALELDDSALYLCASSFQLDTQYFGPGTRLTVL.

The CDR3 DNA sequence: TGTGCCAGCAGACCTGGACTAGCGGGAGCTTACGAGCAGTACTTC. Encoded protein: CASRPGLAGAYEQYF. The chain has TRBV6-2 or TRBV6-3 and TRBJ2-7; TRBD2 agrees at 13 bases. Trimming took 6 bases from V and 4 from J; bases not matched to a gene: 6. This CDR3 contains 15 residues. Germline V CDR1 and CDR2: MNHEY, SVGEGT.

This clone was recorded a few times. V gene TRBV6-5 combines with J gene TRBJ1-4, with D uncertain. CDR1 MNHEY and CDR2 SVGAGI come from the germline V gene. The CDR3 totals 12 residues. Trimming cost V 8 bases and J 2 bases, with 6 bases left between them. CDR3 nucleotides: TGTGCCAGCCAACTCACTAATGAAAAACTGTTTTTT. Translated, it gives CASQLTNEKLFF.

The chain recombines TRBV9 with TRBJ1-3; D gene ambiguous. Germline values: CDR1 SGDLS, CDR2 YYNGEE. V lost 0 bases and J lost 4, with 14 bases in between. The CDR3 runs 16 residues. The chain's CDR3 is CASSVAAALEGNTIYF. In DNA form, the CDR3 reads TGTGCCAGCAGCGTAGCAGCCGCTCTGGAAGGAAACACCATATATTTT.

The gene calls are TRBV19 and TRBJ2-5, with 9 bases matching TRBD2. The CDR3 sequence is 16 residues long. CDR1 and CDR2 (germline): LNHDA, SQIVND (reference sequence). Germline trimming cut 3 bases from V and 5 bases from J; bases unmatched to any gene: 10. CDR3 protein: CASSMTSGVMGETQYF. DNA for the CDR3: TGTGCCAGTAGTATGACTAGCGGAGTGATGGGGGAGACCCAGTACTTC.

This chain uses TRBV30 with TRBJ1-5, with TRBD1 matching 10 bases. Unmatched junction bases numbered 16, after V lost 2 bases and J lost 0 bases. The CDR3 totals 20 residues. The germline CDR1 and CDR2 sequences are GTSNPN and SVGIG (reference sequence). CDR3 loop: CAWSPPAGTGVFYSNQPQHF. The CDR3 region has the DNA TGTGCCTGGAGTCCCCCCGCCGGGACAGGGGTATTCTATAGCAATCAGCCCCAGCATTTT.

In regard to this clone: Other DNA sequences in this specimen translate into the identical CDR3. V and J are TRBV7-3 and TRBJ2-1, with D possibly matching TRBD2 (7 bases). Germline V gives CDR1 SGHTA, CDR2 FQGTGA. The CDR3 loop spans 16 amino acids. The V gene lost 5 bases and the J gene lost 10 bases, with 24 bases spanning the gap. The CDR3 region is CASSPKGGGGPREQFF. CDR3 nucleotides: TGTGCCAGCAGCCCAAAGGGTGGCGGGGGCCCCAGGGAGCAGTTCTTC.

This clone appeared a single time. The chain links TRBV10-3 to TRBJ1-5; TRBD1 matches 11 bases. Per germline, CDR1 ENHRY and CDR2 SYGVKD. The CDR3 consists of 15 residues. Trimming at V came to 0 bases and at J to 7 bases, leaving 2 bases not matched to a gene. CDR3 amino acids: CAISESGTGGQPQHF. DNA of the CDR3: TGTGCCATCAGTGAGTCAGGGACAGGGGGACAGCCCCAGCATTTT.

CDR3 bases: TGTGCCAGCAGTTTAGGAGCTAACTATGGCTACACCTTC. It encodes CASSLGANYGYTF. This chain links TRBV12-3 or TRBV12-4 with TRBJ1-2, with D unresolved. V was shortened by 1 base and J by 0 bases, with 3 bases between the two germline ends. The CDR3 covers 13 residues.

J is TRBJ2-3 and V is TRBV11-2; 8 nucleotides match TRBD2. The V gene's germline CDR1 is SGHAT and CDR2 FQNNGV. The CDR3 consists of 18 residues. After removal of 2 bases from V and 6 bases from J, the junction contained 16 bases not matched to a gene. For the CDR3, the DNA is TGTGCCAGCAGCTTATTTCTCCAGGGGAGCGGGGGAAGGGATACGCAGTATTTT. This encodes CASSLFLQGSGGRDTQYF.

The genes are TRBV9 and TRBJ1-3; D remains unclear. V lost 3 bases and J lost 1, with 8 bases in between. Germline V CDR1 and CDR2: SGDLS, YYNGEE. The CDR3 contains 14 residues. The DNA for the CDR3 is TGTGCCAGCAGCGGACACATATCTGGAAACACCATATATTTT. It translates to CASSGHISGNTIYF. The whole variable domain, remainder taken from reference TRBV9 and TRBJ1-3, is DSGVTQTPKHLITATGQRVTLRCSPRSGDLSVYWYQQSLDQGLQFLIQYYNGEERAKGNILERFSAQQFPDLHSELNLSSLELGDSALYFCASSGHISGNTIYFGEGSWLTVV.

The CDR3 DNA reads as TGTGCCAGCAGTTCGCTCAGCGGGTCCTATAATTCACCCCTCCACTTT. This gives the protein CASSSLSGSYNSPLHF. This chain connects TRBV6-2 or TRBV6-3 to TRBJ1-6; no definite D call. The germline V and J ends were trimmed by 4 bases and 1 base, with 11 bases remaining between them. This CDR3 region has 16 residues. In germline, CDR1 is MNHEY, CDR2 SVGEGT.

The chain carries TRBV7-9 and TRBJ2-3, with D perhaps matching TRBD2 (5 bases). The germline V and J ends were trimmed by 8 bases and 2 bases, with 8 bases remaining between them. The V gene's germline CDR1 is SEHNR and CDR2 FQNEAQ (reference sequence). The length of the CDR3 is 12 residues. The CDR3 DNA sequence: TGTGCCAGCCGGGGAACCACAGATACGCAGTATTTT. It yields the protein CASRGTTDTQYF.

V and J are TRBV7-9 and TRBJ2-2, with D unclear. The CDR3 is 8 amino acids. Germline V gene lookup returns CDR1 SEHNR and CDR2 FQNEAQ (reference sequence). The CDR3 DNA follows: TGTGGGACCGGGGAGCTGTTTTTT. Translating gives CGTGELFF.

The chain has TRBV29-1 and TRBJ1-2; D is perhaps TRBD1 (5 bases). Germline CDR1 SQVTM, CDR2 ANQGSEA. The CDR3 is made up of 11 amino acids. Trimming removed 6 bases from V and 8 bases from J, with 13 bases in between. The CDR3 bases are TGCAGCGTCCTGACAGTTTGGGGCTACACCTTC. Its translation is CSVLTVWGYTF.

The chain has TRBV18 and TRBJ1-2, with a weak D call TRBD1 (5 bases). Germline assignment: CDR1 KGHSH and CDR2 LQKENI. V dropped 5 bases and J dropped 4 bases, with 14 bases sitting between them. The CDR3 has 14 amino acids. The DNA for the CDR3 is TGTGCCAGCTCATCGGACATTACCTCCTATGGCTACACCTTC. This codes for CASSSDITSYGYTF.

This clone was seen only once. The V call is TRBV4-2, the J call TRBJ2-4, with TRBD1 matching 7 bases. This CDR3 region has 16 residues. Per germline, CDR1 LGHNA and CDR2 YNFKEQ. After removal of 0 bases from V and 0 bases from J, the junction contained 2 bases not matched to a gene. DNA for the CDR3: TGTGCCAGCAGCCAAGATACAGGGGTAGCCAAAAACATTCAGTACTTC. Amino acids: CASSQDTGVAKNIQYF.

V is TRBV4-1 and J is TRBJ2-6, with D tentatively TRBD1 (5 bases). V lost 3 bases, J lost 4 bases, and 19 bases lay in between. Germline lookup yields CDR1 MGHRA and CDR2 YSYEKL. The CDR3 extends over 18 amino acids. This CDR3 reads CASSQLFGAGYGANVLTF. The CDR3 bases are TGCGCCAGCAGCCAGCTCTTCGGTGCAGGGTACGGGGCCAACGTCCTGACTTTC.

This clone was found once. The chain couples TRBV6-5 to TRBJ1-1, with D possibly matching TRBD1 (5 bases). The CDR3 extends over 16 amino acids. Germline CDR1 is MNHEY and CDR2 is SVGAGI. Trimming left V 0 bases short and J 1 base short, with 12 bases between. The CDR3 DNA reads as TGTGCCAGCAGTTACTCGTTAATTAGGGGGAACACTGAAGCTTTCTTT. Residues: CASSYSLIRGNTEAFF.

The chain combines TRBV19 with TRBJ2-7, with 13 nucleotides matching TRBD2. V lost 1 base to trimming and J lost 4 bases; unmatched junction nucleotides: 7. This CDR3 contains 17 residues. Germline V gene sequence: CDR1 LNHDA, CDR2 SQIVND (reference sequence). For the CDR3, the DNA is TGTGCCAGTAGTATAGGTAGGACTAGCGGGAGCGGTTACGAGCAGTACTTC. Amino acid sequence: CASSIGRTSGSGYEQYF.

The CDR3 DNA sequence: TGTGCCAGCAGTGATATGGCTAGCGGGCGCACAGATACGCAGTATTTT. The encoded protein is CASSDMASGRTDTQYF. The V call is TRBV6-4, the J call TRBJ2-3; 8 bases fit TRBD2. V lost 3 bases, J lost 1 base, and 6 bases stayed unmatched. The CDR3 runs 16 residues. Per the germline V gene, CDR1 is MRHNA and CDR2 is SNTAGT.